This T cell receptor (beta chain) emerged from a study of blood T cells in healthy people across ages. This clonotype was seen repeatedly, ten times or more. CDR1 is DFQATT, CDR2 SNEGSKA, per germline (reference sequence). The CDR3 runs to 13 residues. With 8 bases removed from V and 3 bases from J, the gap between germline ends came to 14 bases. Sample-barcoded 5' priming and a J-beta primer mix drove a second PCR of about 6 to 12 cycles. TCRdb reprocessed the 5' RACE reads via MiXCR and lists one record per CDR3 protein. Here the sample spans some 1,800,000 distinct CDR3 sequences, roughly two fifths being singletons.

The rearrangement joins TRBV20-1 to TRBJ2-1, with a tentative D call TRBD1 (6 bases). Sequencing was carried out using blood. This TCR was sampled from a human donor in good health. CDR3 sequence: CSTEEDSYNEQFF. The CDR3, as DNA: TGCAGTACCGAGGAGGACAGCTACAATGAGCAGTTCTTC.